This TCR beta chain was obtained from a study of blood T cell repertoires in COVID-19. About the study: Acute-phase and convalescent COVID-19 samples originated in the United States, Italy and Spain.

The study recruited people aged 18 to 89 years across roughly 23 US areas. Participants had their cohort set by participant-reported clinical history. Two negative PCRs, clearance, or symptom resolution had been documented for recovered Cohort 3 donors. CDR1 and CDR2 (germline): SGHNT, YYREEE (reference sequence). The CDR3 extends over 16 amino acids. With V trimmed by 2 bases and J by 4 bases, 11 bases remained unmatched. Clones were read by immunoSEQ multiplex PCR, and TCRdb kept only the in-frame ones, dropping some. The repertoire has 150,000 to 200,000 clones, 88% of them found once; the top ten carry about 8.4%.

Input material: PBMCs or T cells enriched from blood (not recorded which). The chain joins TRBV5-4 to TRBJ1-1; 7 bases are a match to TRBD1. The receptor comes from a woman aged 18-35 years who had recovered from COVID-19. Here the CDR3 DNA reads TGTGCCAGCAGCTTTTGGTCAGGGGGTAGGGGCACTGAAGCTTTCTTT. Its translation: CASSFWSGGRGTEAFF. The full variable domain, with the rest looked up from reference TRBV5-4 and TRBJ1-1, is ETGVTQSPTHLIKTRGQQVTLRCSSQSGHNTVSWYQQALGQGPQFIFQYYREEENGRGNFPPRFSGLQFPNYSSELNVNALELDDSALYLCASSFWSGGRGTEAFFGQGTRLTVV.